This T cell receptor (beta chain) came from a study of OX40 agonist ivuxolimab in advanced cancers. Study observations and caveats: Partly responding patients at 0.1-3.0 mg/kg showed some of the smallest clonal expansion. Clonal expansion from baseline to week 6 occurred in both CD4+ and CD8+ T cells.

Trimming left V 3 bases short and J 2 bases short, with 9 bases between. Germline assignment: CDR1 SGHRS and CDR2 YFSETQ. The length of the CDR3 is 13 residues. The method was immunoSEQ multiplex PCR; TCRdb's version includes in-frame clones alone and lacks a portion of them. The sample has 10,000 to 15,000 clones, about 80% seen once. In regard to this clone: Its antigen is not known.

The source is an adult with an advanced solid tumor such as melanoma, head and neck, liver or kidney cancer. The sequencing here drew on CD4+ or CD8+ T cells sorted from blood, taken in a trial of the OX40 agonist ivuxolimab. V and J are TRBV5-1 and TRBJ2-7; D is possibly TRBD1 or TRBD2 (5 bases each). The CDR3 DNA follows: TGCGCCAGCAGCTCGACAGCGGCCTACGAGCAGTACTTC. Its translation is CASSSTAAYEQYF. The whole variable domain, filled in from reference TRBV5-1 and TRBJ2-7, reads KAGVTQTPRYLIKTRGQQVTLSCSPISGHRSVSWYQQTPGQGLQFLFEYFSETQRNKGNFPGRFSGRQFSNSRSEMNVSTLELGDSALYLCASSSTAAYEQYFGPGTRLTVT.